This T cell receptor (beta chain) was profiled in a study of T cells in localized non-small cell lung cancer. Study results and limitations: Longer overall survival was associated with a higher density of T cells in the blood.

In the case of this clone: Antigen unknown.

TCRdb's table, derived via immunoSEQ multiplex PCR, lists solely in-frame clones and lacks some. Among roughly 21,000 clones listed, nearly 90% were seen once. V lost 3 bases to trimming and J lost 3 bases; unmatched junction nucleotides: 13. The germline CDR1 and CDR2 sequences are SGHRS and YFSETQ. This CDR3 spans 17 amino acids. The chain is built from TRBV5-1 and TRBJ2-7; the match to TRBD2 covers 9 bases. Sequencing used peripheral blood mononuclear cells, obtained before any cancer treatment. The source of this sequence is a male donor older than 55 with stage II lung adenocarcinoma. CDR3 amino acids: CASSSPFIAGADYEQYF. The CDR3 coding sequence is TGCGCCAGCAGCTCGCCCTTTATAGCGGGAGCGGACTACGAGCAGTACTTC.